The clone carrying this T cell receptor beta chain was found many times. The source of the sample is a study of spatial heterogeneity in lung cancer. Time point reported: blood at routine non-recurrence follow-up after resection. From the 5' RACE reads, TCRdb called clonotypes with MiXCR, one entry per CDR3 protein. The data contain roughly 14,000 distinct CDR3 sequences, roughly 6.3% of them singletons. The sequence derives from a male donor with early-stage non-small cell lung cancer. The input for sequencing was PBMCs, taken at follow-up.

CDR3 region: CASSQWAGGANEAFF. The DNA for the CDR3 is TGTGCCAGCAGCCAATGGGCAGGGGGCGCGAATGAAGCTTTCTTT. V usage is TRBV14 and J usage is TRBJ1-1; 8 bases agree with TRBD1. After removal of 2 bases from V and 7 bases from J, the junction contained 9 bases not matched to a gene. Germline V gene lookup returns CDR1 SGHDN and CDR2 FVKESK. The CDR3 is made up of 15 amino acids.